The clone carrying this TCR beta chain was picked up a small number of times. Authors' processing steps: Estimates of nucleated cell counts were drawn from the amplification of reference gene primers. TCRdb keeps only in-frame clones here, not all; method: immunoSEQ multiplex PCR. V and J calls plus clone size are reproduced from that table; the DNA served to infer D and trimming. The table lists 200,000 to 250,000 clones, 70% to 90% of them singletons. The CDR3 is 15 residues long. J was trimmed by 1 base and V by 1 base; bases with no gene match: 1. Germline lookup yields CDR1 SGHAT and CDR2 FQNNGV. This specimen comes from a study of blood T cell repertoires in COVID-19. The overall study: The United States, Italy and Spain supplied acute and convalescent COVID-19 samples. PBMCs, B-cell-depleted T cells, or T cells were the source of the cDNA or gDNA that made up the material.

The TCR sequence derives from a man aged 45-60 years with acute or convalescent COVID-19. Source material: peripheral blood. The rearrangement joins TRBV11-2 to TRBJ2-7, with TRBD1 identical over 10 bases. The CDR3: CASSLGQGASYEQYF. The CDR3 region has the DNA TGTGCCAGCAGCTTAGGACAGGGGGCTTCCTACGAGCAGTACTTC.